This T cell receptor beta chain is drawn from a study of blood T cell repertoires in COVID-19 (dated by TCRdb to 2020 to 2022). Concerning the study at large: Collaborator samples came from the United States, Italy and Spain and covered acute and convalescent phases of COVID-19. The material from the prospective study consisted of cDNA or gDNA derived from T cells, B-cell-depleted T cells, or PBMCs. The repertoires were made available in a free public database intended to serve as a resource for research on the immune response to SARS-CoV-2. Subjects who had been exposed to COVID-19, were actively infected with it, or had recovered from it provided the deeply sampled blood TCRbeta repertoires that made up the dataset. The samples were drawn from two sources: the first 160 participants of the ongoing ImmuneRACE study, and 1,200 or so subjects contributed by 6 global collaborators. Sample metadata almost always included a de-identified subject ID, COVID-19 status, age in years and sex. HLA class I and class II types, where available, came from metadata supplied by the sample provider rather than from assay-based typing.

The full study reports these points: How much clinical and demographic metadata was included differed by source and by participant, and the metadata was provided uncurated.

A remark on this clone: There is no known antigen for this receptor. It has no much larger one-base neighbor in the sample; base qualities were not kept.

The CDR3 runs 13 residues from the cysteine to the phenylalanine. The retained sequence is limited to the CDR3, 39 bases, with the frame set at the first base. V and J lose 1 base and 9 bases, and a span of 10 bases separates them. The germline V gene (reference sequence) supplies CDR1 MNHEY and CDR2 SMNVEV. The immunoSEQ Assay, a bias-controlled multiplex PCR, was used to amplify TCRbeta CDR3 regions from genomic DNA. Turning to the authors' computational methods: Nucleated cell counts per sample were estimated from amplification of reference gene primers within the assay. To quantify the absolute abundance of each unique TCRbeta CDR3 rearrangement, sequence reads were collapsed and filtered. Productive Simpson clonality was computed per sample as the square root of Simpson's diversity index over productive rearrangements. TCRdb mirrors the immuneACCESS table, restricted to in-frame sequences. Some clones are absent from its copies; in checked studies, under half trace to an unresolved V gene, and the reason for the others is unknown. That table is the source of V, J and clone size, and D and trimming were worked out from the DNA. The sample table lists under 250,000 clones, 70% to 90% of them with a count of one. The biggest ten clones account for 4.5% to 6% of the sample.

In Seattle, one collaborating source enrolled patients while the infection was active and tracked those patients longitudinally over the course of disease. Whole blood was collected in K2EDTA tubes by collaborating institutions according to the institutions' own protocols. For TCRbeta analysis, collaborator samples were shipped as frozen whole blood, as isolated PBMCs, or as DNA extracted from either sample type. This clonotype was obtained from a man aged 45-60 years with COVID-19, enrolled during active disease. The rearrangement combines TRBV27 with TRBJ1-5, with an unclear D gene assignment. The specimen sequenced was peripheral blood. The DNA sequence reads TGTGCCAGCAGTTTATGGGGAGGCAGGCCCCAGCATTTT. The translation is CASSLWGGRPQHF.